Below, one T cell receptor beta chain is given with its context. CDR1 is MNHNS, CDR2 SASEGT, per germline. The CDR3 has 17 residues. With 0 bases removed from V and 1 base from J, the gap between germline ends came to 16 bases. This sample was taken from a study of cytomegalovirus exposure and HLA in healthy donors. PCR employed 60 Vbeta and 13 Jbeta primers. Data came from immunoSEQ multiplex PCR; TCRdb stores just in-frame clones and leaves some out. The sample carries 70,000 to 90,000 clones, about 72% recorded once. Sequenced material: PBMCs. This clonotype was obtained from a man aged 40-50 years in good health and CMV-seropositive. The chain employs TRBV6-1 and TRBJ2-7, with a weak D call TRBD1 (6 bases). CDR3 in amino acids: CASSEAGTGILSYEQYF. For the CDR3, the DNA is TGTGCCAGCAGTGAAGCGGGAACAGGGATTTTGTCCTACGAGCAGTACTTC.